One and the same sample provided the 28 T cell receptor beta chains below, sequenced in a study of shared clonotypes between healthy human individuals. CD45RO-negative CD8 cells positively selected for CCR7 made up the naive population, which excluded terminally differentiated effector memory CD45RA+ cells. Sequencing was performed with immunoSEQ multiplex PCR; in TCRdb, only in-frame clones are kept and a portion is missing. The repertoire holds hundreds of thousands of clones, with about 96% as singletons. Sequenced sample: naive CD8+ T cells sorted from blood. The receptors here all came from a woman aged 30 to 39 in good health.

This clone was observed a single time. The J gene is TRBJ2-7, the V gene TRBV5-6, with D unclear. Germline lookup yields CDR1 SGHDT and CDR2 YYEEEE. This CDR3 is built from 14 residues. Trimming pared 0 bases from V and 2 bases from J, leaving 9 bases between. The DNA for the CDR3 is TGTGCCAGCAGCTTGGAATCAGAAGCCTACGAGCAGTACTTC. Its translation: CASSLESEAYEQYF.

This clone was picked up a small number of times. V usage is TRBV25-1 and J usage is TRBJ1-1; D remains unclear. Germline CDR1 reads MGHDK; CDR2 reads SYGVNS. The CDR3 is made up of 15 amino acids. V lost 1 base, J lost 1 base, and 10 bases lay in between. The CDR3 is CASSEFGSENTEAFF. CDR3 in DNA: TGTGCCAGCAGTGAATTTGGCAGCGAGAACACTGAAGCTTTCTTT.

V is TRBV7-6 and J is TRBJ2-1; 9 bases fit TRBD2. CDR3 length: 11 amino acids. Germline V gene data show CDR1 as SGHVS and CDR2 as FNYEAQ. J was trimmed by 16 bases and V by 4 bases; bases with no gene match: 5. The CDR3 nucleotides are TGTGCCAGCAGCTCGGGACTAGCTTCTTTCTTC. Translated: CASSSGLASFF. Complete variable domain (other parts from reference TRBV7-6 and TRBJ2-1): GAGVSQSPRYKVTKRGQDVALRCDPISGHVSLYWYRQALGQGPEFLTYFNYEAQQDKSGLPNDRFSAERPEGSISTLTIQRTEQRDSAMYRCASSSGLASFFGPGTRLTVL.

J is TRBJ1-1 and V is TRBV5-6; D is undetermined. V was cut by 1 base and J by 0 bases, with 7 bases left in between. Germline CDR1 is SGHDT and CDR2 is YYEEEE. This CDR3 comprises 14 residues. CDR3 sequence reads: CASSLMGMNTEAFF. The CDR3 bases are TGTGCCAGCAGCTTGATGGGGATGAACACTGAAGCTTTCTTT.

The chain couples TRBV6-1 to TRBJ2-7; D gene uncertain. CDR3 length equals 12 residues. Germline V gene sequence: CDR1 MNHNS, CDR2 SASEGT. V was shortened by 6 bases and J by 6 bases, with 12 bases between the two germline ends. The CDR3 DNA is TGTGCCAGCAGCGGCCTAAACGTCGAGCAGTACTTC. Translation gives CASSGLNVEQYF.

The J gene is TRBJ2-3, the V gene TRBV28; the match to TRBD2 covers 7 bases. The germline V gene encodes CDR1 MDHEN and CDR2 SYDVKM. Trimming cost V 6 bases and J 6 bases; bases outside gene matches: 12. The CDR3 is 15 residues long. CDR3 coding DNA: TGTGCCAGCAGCGACCCGGGTAGCGGGCTCGATACGCAGTATTTT. The encoded protein is CASSDPGSGLDTQYF.

The chain links TRBV5-5 to TRBJ2-7; 9 nucleotides line up with TRBD1. V lost 4 bases, J lost 1 base, and 6 bases stayed unmatched. The CDR3 extends over 15 amino acids. Germline CDR1 SGHKS, CDR2 YYEKEE (reference sequence). CDR3 protein: CASSEGQGISYEQYF. The CDR3 nucleotides read TGTGCCAGCAGCGAAGGACAGGGGATTTCCTACGAGCAGTACTTC.

In this sample, this clone turned up once. This chain connects TRBV9 to TRBJ1-1, with D possibly being TRBD1 (6 bases). With 3 bases removed from V and 1 base from J, the gap between germline ends came to 10 bases. The CDR3 is made up of 14 amino acids. Germline CDR1 and CDR2: SGDLS and YYNGEE. CDR3 nucleotides: TGTGCCAGCAGCGAGGGACACAAGAACACTGAAGCTTTCTTT. This encodes CASSEGHKNTEAFF.

The rearrangement uses TRBV19 and TRBJ2-7; the D gene is possibly TRBD1 (6 bases). Germline values: CDR1 LNHDA, CDR2 SQIVND (reference sequence). Trimming left V 6 bases short and J 2 bases short, with 14 bases between. The CDR3 runs to 14 residues. The CDR3 loop is CASRDSSDTYEQYF. CDR3 DNA: TGTGCCAGTAGGGACAGCTCTGATACCTACGAGCAGTACTTC.

This clone has only one observation. This chain joins TRBV6-5 and TRBJ1-1, with D unclear. Trimming took 0 bases from V and 2 from J, leaving 7 bases between them. This CDR3 has 14 residues. Germline CDR1 is MNHEY and CDR2 is SVGAGI. CDR3 DNA sequence: TGTGCCAGCAGTTACTCGGTTTCAAACACTGAAGCTTTCTTT. Translating gives CASSYSVSNTEAFF.

About this clone itself: Different DNA sequences within this sample yield the same CDR3. V usage is TRBV27 and J usage is TRBJ2-7; a weak D match, TRBD1 (6 bases). V was clipped by 0 bases and J by 3 bases, with 6 bases between them. The CDR3 length is 13 residues. Germline V gene data show CDR1 as MNHEY and CDR2 as SMNVEV (reference sequence). In DNA, the CDR3 is TGTGCCAGCAGTTTATCAGGGGGCTACGAGCAGTACTTC. Its protein is CASSLSGGYEQYF.

The chain employs TRBV7-8 and TRBJ2-3; TRBD2 might be the D (6 bases). Germline V CDR1 and CDR2: SGHVS, FQNEAQ. Trimming removed 4 bases at V and 0 bases at J, with 8 bases between. The CDR3 covers 14 residues. CDR3 loop: CASSWEDSTDTQYF. DNA of the CDR3: TGTGCCAGCAGCTGGGAGGACAGCACAGATACGCAGTATTTT.

The V call is TRBV6-5, the J call TRBJ2-1; TRBD2 agrees at 10 bases. The J segment lost 8 bases and the V segment lost 0 bases, leaving 7 bases of the junction unmatched. Germline V gives CDR1 MNHEY, CDR2 SVGAGI. There are 16 residues in the CDR3. Here the CDR3 reads CASSYSLAGPTDEQFF. The DNA of the CDR3 is TGTGCCAGCAGTTACTCACTAGCGGGACCGACAGATGAGCAGTTCTTC.

This chain uses TRBV9 with TRBJ2-7; 7 nucleotides agree with TRBD2. From germline, CDR1 is SGDLS and CDR2 YYNGEE. J lost 2 bases, V lost 0 bases, and 5 bases had no gene match. This CDR3 spans 15 amino acids. DNA of the CDR3: TGTGCCAGCAGCGTAGGGGTGGGAGGGGCCTACGAGCAGTACTTC. This gives the protein CASSVGVGGAYEQYF. The whole variable domain, remainder taken from reference TRBV9 and TRBJ2-7, is DSGVTQTPKHLITATGQRVTLRCSPRSGDLSVYWYQQSLDQGLQFLIQYYNGEERAKGNILERFSAQQFPDLHSELNLSSLELGDSALYFCASSVGVGGAYEQYFGPGTRLTVT.

The V gene is TRBV7-4, the J gene TRBJ2-7, with 10 bases that match TRBD2. After removal of 2 bases from V and 4 bases from J, the junction contained 5 bases not matched to a gene. From germline, CDR1 is SGHVT and CDR2 SQSDAQ. The CDR3 is 15 residues long. CDR3 bases: TGTGCCAGCAGCTTAATTAAGCGGGAGGGGTACGAGCAGTACTTC. It translates to CASSLIKREGYEQYF. The entire variable domain, with the rest obtained from reference TRBV7-4 and TRBJ2-7, is as follows: GAGVSQSPRYKVAKRGRDVALRCDSISGHVTLYWYRQTLGQGSEVLTYSQSDAQRDKSGRPSGRFSAERPERSVSTLKIQRTEQGDSAVYLCASSLIKREGYEQYFGPGTRLTVT.

The chain couples TRBV6-6 to TRBJ2-3; D remains unclear. The CDR3 length is 15 residues. Trimming removed 2 bases at V and 5 bases at J, with 14 bases between. The germline CDR1 and CDR2 sequences are MNHNY and SVGAGI (reference sequence). As DNA, the CDR3 is TGTGCCAGCAGTTACCTGGGCGTGAGTGGAGATACGCAGTATTTT. The encoded protein is CASSYLGVSGDTQYF.

A single count supports this clone. V gene TRBV4-2 combines with J gene TRBJ2-2; possible D gene TRBD2, 5 bases. Germline V CDR1 and CDR2: LGHNA, YNFKEQ. This CDR3 has 14 amino acids. The V and J ends lost 2 bases and 5 bases respectively, with 9 bases between them. CDR3 bases: TGTGCCAGCAGCCAATCAGGACTTACCGGGGAGCTGTTTTTT. Translation: CASSQSGLTGELFF.

This chain connects TRBV13 to TRBJ1-1, with 9 bases that match TRBD1. CDR3 length equals 14 residues. Germline CDR1 PRHDT, CDR2 FYEKMQ (reference sequence). The junction had 5 bases not matched to a gene; V was cut back by 5 bases and J by 4 bases. The CDR3 nucleotides read TGTGCCAGCAGCCTCGACAGGGGGGTCACTGAAGCTTTCTTT. It specifies CASSLDRGVTEAFF.

This chain connects TRBV28 to TRBJ2-1; D is unresolved. Germline V gene sequence: CDR1 MDHEN, CDR2 SYDVKM. The CDR3 spans 10 residues. The CDR3 DNA reads TGTGCGGTGGGGTGGAGTGAGCAGTTCTTC. Protein sequence: CAVGWSEQFF.

The V and J genes are TRBV7-6 and TRBJ1-1; D is unresolved. V gave up 5 bases and J gave up 5 bases, with 12 bases separating them. CDR1 SGHVS and CDR2 FNYEAQ come from the germline V gene. This CDR3 is 13 amino acids long. The CDR3 nucleotides read TGTGCCAGCAGCCCCGGGGTCCCTACTGAAGCTTTCTTT. This encodes CASSPGVPTEAFF.

The J gene is TRBJ2-1, the V gene TRBV4-2; either TRBD1 or TRBD2 may fit D (5 bases each). This CDR3 spans 12 amino acids. Germline-derived CDR1 and CDR2 are LGHNA and YNFKEQ. The V gene lost 1 base and the J gene lost 9 bases, with 7 bases spanning the gap. The CDR3 spells CASSQGDGEQFF. The CDR3 DNA follows: TGTGCCAGCAGCCAAGGGGACGGTGAGCAGTTCTTC.

J is TRBJ2-1 and V is TRBV9; D is perhaps TRBD2 (6 bases). The CDR3 has 15 amino acids. Germline V lookup: CDR1 SGDLS, CDR2 YYNGEE. The ends were cut back, 4 bases at V and 7 bases at J, with 18 bases in the middle. CDR3 loop: CASSPLERAGNEQFF. CDR3 coding DNA: TGTGCCAGCAGCCCCCTAGAGCGGGCGGGGAATGAGCAGTTCTTC.

V usage is TRBV6-6 and J usage is TRBJ1-1; unclear D gene. Looked up from germline, CDR1 is MNHNY and CDR2 is SVGAGI (reference sequence). The CDR3 sequence is 13 residues long. V gave up 2 bases and J gave up 3 bases, with 7 bases separating them. The CDR3 sequence is CASSYDGDTEAFF. Here the CDR3 DNA reads TGTGCCAGCAGTTACGACGGGGACACTGAAGCTTTCTTT.

The V and J genes are TRBV4-1 and TRBJ2-1; D not resolved. The CDR3 is made up of 15 amino acids. Germline V gene lookup returns CDR1 MGHRA and CDR2 YSYEKL. Trimming cost V 4 bases and J 5 bases, with 15 bases left between them. The CDR3 nucleotides read TGCGCCAGCAGCCCGCACTACCGCGCGGACAATGAGCAGTTCTTC. As protein: CASSPHYRADNEQFF.

This chain joins TRBV5-8 and TRBJ1-5; D is unclear. This CDR3 has 11 amino acids. Germline V gene lookup returns CDR1 SGHTS and CDR2 YDEGEE. The V and J ends lost 4 bases and 5 bases respectively, with 4 bases between them. CDR3 coding DNA: TGTGCCAGCAGCCCCGATCAGCCCCAGCATTTT. The encoded protein is CASSPDQPQHF.

The CDR3 here is CSARDEKLFF. The CDR3 coding sequence is TGCAGTGCAAGGGACGAAAAACTGTTTTTT. The V call is TRBV20-1, the J call TRBJ1-4, with D perhaps matching TRBD1 (5 bases). The CDR3 spans 10 residues. Germline CDR1 is DFQATT and CDR2 is SNEGSKA (reference sequence). The V end lost 6 bases, the J end lost 8 bases, and 7 bases lay between the germline ends.

J is TRBJ2-7 and V is TRBV4-1; perhaps D is TRBD1 or TRBD2 (5 bases each). The germline V and J ends were trimmed by 4 bases and 5 bases, with 18 bases remaining between them. Per the germline V gene, CDR1 is MGHRA and CDR2 is YSYEKL. This CDR3 contains 15 residues. The CDR3 DNA reads TGCGCCAGCAGCCCGGGACCGGGGAACGTTGACGAGCAGTACTTC. It codes for CASSPGPGNVDEQYF.

This chain links TRBV2 with TRBJ2-7; 9 bases agree with TRBD2. The V gene's germline CDR1 is SNHLY and CDR2 FYNNEI. This CDR3 has 16 amino acids. The ends lost 7 bases at V and 1 base at J; junction bases unmatched: 11. In DNA, the CDR3 is TGTGCCAGCATAGGAAAGGCGGGAGGGCCGTCCTACGAGCAGTACTTC. It is translated as CASIGKAGGPSYEQYF.